The 27 T cell receptor beta chains below all came from one sample that was sequenced in a study of shared clonotypes between healthy human individuals. Assay: immunoSEQ multiplex PCR; the TCRdb copy retains only in-frame clones and omits some. This sample yields approximately 980,000 clones, of which over 60% are seen a single time; about 1.5% belongs to the top ten. The sequencing sample was made of memory CD4+ T cells sorted from blood. Subset here: CD45RA-negative fraction. All receptors come from a man aged 18 to 29 in good health.

This clone was found a few times. This rearrangement joins TRBV4-2 to TRBJ1-1; no firm D call. V shed 1 base and J shed 3 bases, with 12 bases lying between them. CDR3 size: 15 residues. Germline lookup yields CDR1 LGHNA and CDR2 YNFKEQ. CDR3 protein: CASSQGKGTDTEAFF. The CDR3 DNA sequence: TGTGCCAGCAGCCAAGGTAAGGGCACGGACACTGAAGCTTTCTTT.

As to this clone: An end of the junction differs from the germline gene, which may be a read error. The genes are TRBV7-7 and TRBJ2-2; D gene uncertain. Germline loops: CDR1 SSHAT, CDR2 FNYEAQ (reference sequence). CDR3 size: 15 residues. The DNA of the CDR3 is TGTGCTAGCAGCTTAGGTTCCACTCAGGCCGGGGAGCTGTTTTTT. Its translation: CASSLGSTQAGELFF.

About this clone itself: This sample also contains other DNA sequences that code for the same CDR3. The rearrangement uses TRBV5-1 and TRBJ2-3; D is ambiguous. Germline values: CDR1 SGHRS, CDR2 YFSETQ. This CDR3 contains 14 residues. The ends were cut back, 0 bases at V and 2 bases at J, with 7 bases in the middle. The CDR3 nucleotides are TGCGCCAGCAGCTTGGGGCTAGACACAGATACGCAGTATTTT. Encoded protein: CASSLGLDTDTQYF.

As regards this clone: Other DNA sequences within the sample encode an identical CDR3. The V gene is TRBV2, the J gene TRBJ2-7; 8 positions agree with TRBD1. The germline V gene encodes CDR1 SNHLY and CDR2 FYNNEI. The CDR3 extends over 14 amino acids. Unmatched junction bases numbered 8, after V lost 6 bases and J lost 4 bases. CDR3 nucleotide sequence: TGTGCCAGCAGCGTAGACAGGGGTTCATACGAGCAGTACTTC. Encoded protein: CASSVDRGSYEQYF.

This clone was detected once. The chain's CDR3 is CATSRGRDELRAFF. The CDR3 region has the DNA TGTGCCACCAGCAGAGGGAGGGACGAACTAAGAGCTTTCTTT. V and J are TRBV15 and TRBJ1-1; D perhaps matches TRBD1 (5 bases). Germline V gene data show CDR1 as LNHNV and CDR2 as YYDKDF (reference sequence). Trimming pared 1 base from V and 10 bases from J, leaving 16 bases between. This CDR3 has 14 amino acids.

This clone came up once. The J gene is TRBJ1-1, the V gene TRBV19, with D perhaps TRBD1 (5 bases). CDR1 is LNHDA and CDR2 is SQIVND in the germline V gene (reference sequence). Trimming pared 3 bases from V and 3 bases from J, leaving 8 bases between. The CDR3 has 13 amino acids. For the CDR3, the DNA is TGTGCCAGTAGTATTACCAGGGACACTGAAGCTTTCTTT. Encoded protein: CASSITRDTEAFF. Combining the CDR3 with reference TRBV19 and TRBJ1-1 gives the whole variable domain DGGITQSPKYLFRKEGQNVTLSCEQNLNHDAMYWYRQDPGQGLRLIYYSQIVNDFQKGDIAEGYSVSREKKESFPLTVTSAQKNPTAFYLCASSITRDTEAFFGQGTRLTVV.

The CDR3 DNA reads as TGTGCCAGCAGCTTAGCGGGAGTACCCCCGTATTACGAGCAGTACTTC. It translates to CASSLAGVPPYYEQYF. The V gene is TRBV11-2, the J gene TRBJ2-7; TRBD2 is a possible D gene (6 bases). Germline CDR1 SGHAT, CDR2 FQNNGV. V gave up 1 base and J gave up 4 bases, with 17 bases separating them. The CDR3 contains 16 residues.

This clone was counted once. The rearrangement links TRBV6-5 to TRBJ1-2, with D unresolved. Germline values: CDR1 MNHEY, CDR2 SVGAGI. The CDR3 length is 12 residues. Deletions cut 4 bases from V and 1 base from J, with 4 bases between. The CDR3 spells CASSWNNYGYTF. The CDR3 DNA sequence: TGTGCCAGCAGTTGGAATAACTATGGCTACACCTTC.

As concerns this clone: Other DNA sequences in the sample encode the same CDR3. V and J are TRBV5-5 and TRBJ2-7; perhaps TRBD1 as D (6 bases). CDR1 is SGHKS, CDR2 YYEKEE, per germline (reference sequence). This CDR3 comprises 15 residues. V was trimmed by 0 bases and J by 3 bases, leaving 13 bases between them. This chain's CDR3 is CASSLGQAAYYEQYF. The CDR3 bases are TGTGCCAGCAGCTTGGGACAGGCGGCATACTACGAGCAGTACTTC.

This clone was seen a handful of times. J is TRBJ1-6 and V is TRBV6-5; D possibly corresponds to TRBD1 (5 bases). The CDR3 loop spans 14 amino acids. Germline V lookup: CDR1 MNHEY, CDR2 SVGAGI. Trimming cost V 4 bases and J 7 bases, with 11 bases left between them. The CDR3: CASSSGEGNSPLHF. The CDR3, as DNA: TGTGCCAGCAGTTCCGGAGAGGGGAATTCACCCCTCCACTTT.

Remarks on this clone: This sample also contains other DNA sequences that code for the same CDR3. This rearrangement joins TRBV27 to TRBJ1-6; no clear D gene. The CDR3 has 14 amino acids. CDR1 MNHEY and CDR2 SMNVEV come from the germline V gene (reference sequence). Trimming removed 5 bases at V and 9 bases at J, with 14 bases between. For the CDR3, the DNA is TGTGCCAGCAGTCCCCGGGTGGAGGGTTCACCCCTCCACTTT. Translation gives CASSPRVEGSPLHF.

CDR3 residues: CASSPSGFRDTEAFF. The CDR3 DNA reads as TGTGCCAGCTCACCATCAGGCTTCAGAGACACTGAAGCTTTCTTT. J is TRBJ1-1 and V is TRBV18; D remains unclear. The CDR3 is 15 residues long. V was trimmed by 2 bases and J by 3 bases, leaving 13 bases between them. Germline loops: CDR1 KGHSH, CDR2 LQKENI.

This chain joins TRBV28 and TRBJ1-1; 7 bases fit TRBD1. CDR3 length: 14 residues. With V trimmed by 5 bases and J by 3 bases, 6 bases remained unmatched. In germline, CDR1 is MDHEN, CDR2 SYDVKM. This CDR3 reads CASSPTGRDTEAFF. The CDR3 DNA sequence: TGTGCCAGCAGTCCGACAGGGAGGGACACTGAAGCTTTCTTT.

Points on this clone: Because the CDR3's place on the DNA is in doubt, the DNA is left out and the CDR3 is given as listed by TCRdb. The rearrangement links TRBV5-1 to TRBJ1-6. CDR1 and CDR2 from the germline V gene are SGHRS and YFSETQ. 13 amino acids form the CDR3, both terminal residues included. The CDR3 reads CASSSTFGSPLHF.

This clone was recorded once. One junction end does not reproduce the germline sequence, and a read error may be involved. The rearrangement links TRBV15 to TRBJ1-1; D gene uncertain. The CDR3 has 14 amino acids. The germline V gene encodes CDR1 LNHNV and CDR2 YYDKDF (reference sequence). The CDR3 DNA is TGTGCCACCAGCCGAGACGATAGGAACACTGAAGCTTTCTTT. As protein: CATSRDDRNTEAFF.

The V and J genes are TRBV30 and TRBJ1-1; perhaps TRBD1 as D (5 bases). The CDR3 covers 15 residues. Trimming pared 5 bases from V and 0 bases from J, leaving 16 bases between. CDR1 is GTSNPN, CDR2 SVGIG, per germline (reference sequence). In DNA form, the CDR3 reads TGTGCCTGGGCCGGGACCCCGAACTTGAACACTGAAGCTTTCTTT. Translated, it gives CAWAGTPNLNTEAFF. Combining the CDR3 with reference TRBV30 and TRBJ1-1 gives the whole variable domain SQTIHQWPATLVQPVGSPLSLECTVEGTSNPNLYWYRQAAGRGLQLLFYSVGIGQISSEVPQNLSASRPQDRQFILSSKKLLLSDSGFYLCAWAGTPNLNTEAFFGQGTRLTVV.

Regarding this clone: One end of the junction is discordant with germline, which a read error may explain. The chain employs TRBV27 and TRBJ1-6; D is perhaps TRBD1 (6 bases). The CDR3 runs to 15 residues. CDR1 is MNHEY and CDR2 is SMNVEV in the germline V gene (reference sequence). The CDR3 DNA reads TGTGCCAGCAGTCCTCTCGGACAGAGAAATTCGCCCCTCCACTTT. The encoded protein is CASSPLGQRNSPLHF.

V gene TRBV28 combines with J gene TRBJ2-7; D may be TRBD1 (6 bases). CDR1 and CDR2 (germline): MDHEN, SYDVKM. This CDR3 region has 13 residues. V gave up 6 bases and J gave up 9 bases, with 18 bases separating them. DNA for the CDR3: TGTGCCAGCAGCCTTCGGGACACCAGGCCGCAGTACTTC. Translated: CASSLRDTRPQYF.

The table lists this clone with a count of one. The CDR3 protein is CASGPRSTDTQYF. Written as DNA, the CDR3 is TGCGCCAGCGGCCCGCGGAGCACAGATACGCAGTATTTT. The chain is built from TRBV10-2 and TRBJ2-3; D call uncertain. V was cut by 8 bases and J by 0 bases, with 9 bases left in between. CDR1 WSHSY and CDR2 SAAADI come from the germline V gene. The CDR3 spans 13 residues.

On this clone: The sample has other DNA sequences that encode this CDR3 too. V and J are TRBV6-5 and TRBJ1-6, with 9 bases identical to TRBD1. The germline V gene encodes CDR1 MNHEY and CDR2 SVGAGI. V was pared by 0 bases and J by 4 bases, with 1 base of the junction left unmatched. CDR3 size: 16 residues. As DNA, the CDR3 is TGTGCCAGCAGTTACTCGGGACAGGGTTATAATTCACCCCTCCACTTT. This codes for CASSYSGQGYNSPLHF.

The V gene is TRBV6-6, the J gene TRBJ2-7, with D perhaps assigned TRBD1 or TRBD2 (6 bases each). V shed 6 bases and J shed 1 base, with 16 bases lying between them. Germline V gene data show CDR1 as MNHNY and CDR2 as SVGAGI (reference sequence). The CDR3 sequence is 15 residues long. The CDR3 DNA reads TGTGCCAGCAGCCCACAGTGGGGGGCTTCCTACGAGCAGTACTTC. It translates to CASSPQWGASYEQYF.

V is TRBV4-1 and J is TRBJ2-7, with TRBD1 matching 8 bases. The germline V gene encodes CDR1 MGHRA and CDR2 YSYEKL. This CDR3 comprises 14 residues. V trimming: 2 bases; J trimming: 7 bases; junction bases outside the gene matches: 7. The CDR3 region is CASSQLGTGREQYF. The CDR3 DNA is TGCGCCAGCAGCCAACTCGGGACAGGTCGGGAGCAGTACTTC.

This chain connects TRBV4-1 to TRBJ2-7, with a possible D match to TRBD2 (6 bases). V gave up 1 base and J gave up 0 bases, with 10 bases separating them. The CDR3 is 15 residues long. Germline CDR1 MGHRA, CDR2 YSYEKL. The CDR3 sequence: CASSQGLALSYEQYF. In nucleotides, the CDR3 is TGCGCCAGCAGCCAAGGCCTAGCGCTCTCCTACGAGCAGTACTTC.

This chain uses TRBV4-1 with TRBJ2-7; D gene uncertain. With 0 bases removed from V and 7 bases from J, the gap between germline ends came to 10 bases. Germline CDR1 is MGHRA and CDR2 is YSYEKL. The CDR3 loop spans 13 amino acids. The CDR3 nucleotides are TGCGCCAGCAGCCAAGACGGTGGTCGGGAGCAGTACTTC. This gives the protein CASSQDGGREQYF.

The chain has TRBV28 and TRBJ2-7, with D tentatively TRBD1 (6 bases). Trimming took 5 bases from V and 9 from J, leaving 20 bases between them. Germline-derived CDR1 and CDR2 are MDHEN and SYDVKM. CDR3 length equals 14 residues. CDR3 region: CASSQGDTPTMQYF. In nucleotides, the CDR3 is TGTGCCAGCAGTCAAGGGGACACGCCTACCATGCAGTACTTC. Looking up the rest from reference TRBV28 and TRBJ2-7 gives the full variable domain: DVKVTQSSRYLVKRTGEKVFLECVQDMDHENMFWYRQDPGLGLRLIYFSYDVKMKEKGDIPEGYSVSREKKERFSLILESASTNQTSMYLCASSQGDTPTMQYFGPGTRLTVT.

V is TRBV7-2 and J is TRBJ2-1, with D hard to call. Trimming left V 7 bases short and J 11 bases short, with 15 bases between. There are 12 residues in the CDR3. In germline, CDR1 is SGHTA, CDR2 FQGNSA. The CDR3 here is CASNSKTAKQFF. CDR3 nucleotides: TGTGCCAGCAACTCCAAGACGGCAAAGCAGTTCTTC.

This sequence joins TRBV4-2 and TRBJ2-7; TRBD2 is a possible D gene (5 bases). The CDR3 extends over 14 amino acids. Germline CDR1 is LGHNA and CDR2 is YNFKEQ. The V gene lost 4 bases and the J gene lost 12 bases, with 22 bases spanning the gap. The chain's CDR3 is CASSPSREGEGSYF. In DNA, the CDR3 is TGTGCCAGCAGCCCGTCCCGTGAAGGCGAGGGATCGTACTTC.